This T cell receptor (beta chain) was observed in a study of blood T cells in healthy people across ages (dated by TCRdb to between 2015 and 2017). Concerning the study at large: In model experiments, template switching captured about one uniquely barcoded TCR beta cDNA molecule for every two T cells. Using deep sequencing normalized with unique cDNA molecular identifiers, the study measured how TCR beta repertoire diversity changes with age. Donors were grouped into four age groups: young (average roughly 15 years), middle-aged (39), aged (about 60) and long-lived (82). To avoid experimental bias, donors of different ages were distributed randomly across sequencing lanes. For two donors (one aged 18 to 30 and one aged 80 or older), the study analyzed two additional independent replicas of 1 million unique cDNA reads from the same blood draw.

The library was produced with 5' RACE. A second about 7 to 12 cycle PCR used a sample-barcoded 5' primer and a J-beta primer mix. A unique molecular identifier was introduced onto each TCR beta cDNA molecule by a template-switch 5' adaptor carrying 12 random nucleotides. Each sample yielded at least 2.5 million CDR3-containing paired-end reads. All of the RNA was converted into first-strand cDNA using the Mint cDNA synthesis kit, with a TRBC-specific oligonucleotide serving as the primer. After uracil-DNA glycosylase treatment, a first 18-cycle PCR used universal primers M1SS and BC2_uni_R on all cDNA. On the study's bioinformatics: For normalization, 1 million high-quality reads were randomly selected from each sample, with every read carrying a distinct molecular identifier. Instead of being binned into consensus sequences, reads that shared molecular identifiers were thrown out. MiTCR, set to a Q25 quality threshold and the strictest error-elimination algorithm, was used for CDR3 identification, clonotype clustering and error correction. Lower-bound total TCR beta diversity was estimated with a nonparametric unseen species model using Euler transformation. The public reads were reprocessed in TCRdb via fastp at Q25 and MiXCR, keeping in-frame beta chains. Every entry covers one CDR3 protein and lists the most common genes and DNA from its rows. TCRdb's processing, not the authors', yielded these V and J calls. This sample holds over 1,500,000 distinct CDR3 sequences; roughly two fifths were observed only once. 20% to 25% of the sample is taken by the ten largest.

This clonotype was picked up many times. Its antigen target is currently unknown. There are no base qualities to consult, and no much larger clone falls within one base. Donors were a few dozen systemically healthy Caucasian individuals from Russia aged roughly 6 to 100 years. About 10 milliliters of peripheral blood were collected from each donor into EDTA-treated Vacutainer tubes. Ficoll-Paque density-gradient centrifugation was used to isolate PBMCs, with at least 7 million per sample. Total RNA was extracted from PBMCs with Trizol reagent, with at least 5 micrograms obtained per sample. The percentages of naive CD45RAhigh/CD27high T cells were determined by flow cytometry on a PBMC aliquot from every donor. What the work shows at the level of the full study, not this receptor alone: Observed TCR beta diversity per million T cells fell roughly linearly with age, and a significant reduction was already apparent by age about 43. Compared with the aged group, the long-lived group had more naive CD4+ T cells, fewer expanded clones and increased TCR diversity, a pattern suggesting age selection. Donor CMV infection status was unknown, potentially confounding age-related changes in expanded clonotypes. Because profiling used bulk unsorted PBMCs, naive and antigen-experienced compartments could not be compared conclusively. Estimates of total diversity based on one million sequenced T cells were considered lower bounds and underestimates. A strong correlation was found between observed TCR beta diversity and the percentage of naive T cells measured by flow cytometry.

Input material: blood. The clonotype comes from a human donor in good health.

CDR3 protein: CASSFGGGMGAGANVLTF. The DNA sequence is given as TGTGCCAGCAGCTTCGGAGGGGGTATGGGCGCTGGGGCCAACGTCCTGACTTTC. This chain joins TRBV13 to TRBJ2-6; the D element might be TRBD1 or TRBD2, as each aligns at 6 bases. The CDR3 contains 18 residues, cysteine and phenylalanine counted. Only CDR3 DNA remains: 54 bases, in frame from the first base. CDR1 and CDR2 were assigned from the germline V gene (reference sequence) as PRHDT and FYEKMQ. V lost 3 bases and J lost 2 bases; the stretch between them is 17 bases long.